Presented here are 27 T cell receptor beta chains from one specimen sequenced in a study of OX40 agonist ivuxolimab in advanced cancers. TCRdb's table, derived via immunoSEQ multiplex PCR, lists solely in-frame clones and lacks some. The sample consists of 40,000 to 60,000 clones, 70% to 80% of them appearing once. The sequencing here drew on CD4+ or CD8+ T cells sorted from blood, taken in a trial of the OX40 agonist ivuxolimab. The receptors stem from an adult with an advanced solid tumor such as melanoma, head and neck, liver or kidney cancer.

This chain uses TRBV10-3 with TRBJ2-1; 10 nucleotides line up with TRBD2. The CDR3 loop spans 16 amino acids. V lost 2 bases and J lost 7; bases outside the gene matches: 8. Germline V gene data show CDR1 as ENHRY and CDR2 as SYGVKD. The CDR3 sequence is CAISEGLRLAGNEQFF. CDR3 bases: TGTGCCATCAGTGAGGGGCTTCGACTAGCGGGTAATGAGCAGTTCTTC.

This clone was counted between two and nine times. This CDR3 is CASKRFNSPLHF. CDR3 sequence (DNA): TGTGCCAGCAAAAGGTTTAATTCACCCCTCCACTTT. The rearrangement uses TRBV27 and TRBJ1-6, with unresolved D. Germline CDR1 MNHEY, CDR2 SMNVEV (reference sequence). CDR3 length equals 12 residues. The ends were cut back, 7 bases at V and 6 bases at J, with 7 bases in the middle.

The V and J genes are TRBV10-3 and TRBJ2-7, with 8 positions matching TRBD1. Germline V CDR1 and CDR2: ENHRY, SYGVKD. The CDR3 spans 13 residues. V lost 10 bases and J lost 3; bases outside the gene matches: 8. The CDR3 region is CATRGPGGYEQYF. DNA of the CDR3: TGTGCCACCAGGGGGCCAGGGGGCTACGAGCAGTACTTC.

This clone was recorded a few times. The rearrangement joins TRBV4-3 to TRBJ1-2, with TRBD1 matching over 7 bases. The CDR3 sequence is 15 residues long. CDR1 LGHNA and CDR2 YSLEER come from the germline V gene. Trimming took 0 bases from V and 6 from J; bases not matched to a gene: 7. CDR3 coding DNA: TGCGCCAGCAGCCAAGACCCGGGACAGCGGCATGGCTACACCTTC. Protein sequence: CASSQDPGQRHGYTF.

V and J are TRBV4-1 and TRBJ2-7; 7 nucleotides align to TRBD1. The CDR3 consists of 17 residues. The germline V gene has CDR1 MGHRA and CDR2 YSYEKL. Trimming cost V 1 base and J 4 bases; bases outside gene matches: 13. The CDR3 spells CASSQVKGGTVQYEQYF. The CDR3, as DNA: TGCGCCAGCAGCCAAGTCAAAGGTGGGACAGTTCAATACGAGCAGTACTTC.

This chain joins TRBV19 and TRBJ2-7, with 7 bases matching TRBD2. This CDR3 has 15 residues. Per the germline V gene, CDR1 is LNHDA and CDR2 is SQIVND (reference sequence). V shed 5 bases, J shed 1 base, and the junction held 8 bases outside the gene matches. CDR3 nucleotides: TGTGCCAGTAGTCCGAGGCGGGAGACTTCCTACGAGCAGTACTTC. It is translated as CASSPRRETSYEQYF.

The V and J genes are TRBV7-2 and TRBJ1-2; possible D gene TRBD1, 5 bases. Germline CDR1 SGHTA, CDR2 FQGNSA. The CDR3 runs 15 residues. V lost 3 bases and J 4 bases, leaving 15 bases between the germline ends. CDR3 coding DNA: TGTGCCAGCAGCTTGGGTACAGGAAGCGTCTATGGCTACACCTTC. It translates to CASSLGTGSVYGYTF. The full variable domain, completed using reference TRBV7-2 and TRBJ1-2, is GAGVSQSPSNKVTEKGKDVELRCDPISGHTALYWYRQSLGQGLEFLIYFQGNSAPDKSGLPSDRFSAERTGGSVSTLTIQRTQQEDSAVYLCASSLGTGSVYGYTFGSGTRLTVV.

The V call is TRBV18, the J call TRBJ1-3; D remains ambiguous. The CDR3 is made up of 16 amino acids. Germline CDR1 and CDR2: KGHSH and LQKENI. V lost 1 base and J 4 bases, leaving 14 bases between the germline ends. CDR3 nucleotide sequence: TGTGCCAGCTCACCACTCGCGGGAGCTCTGGGAAACACCATATATTTT. Translating it yields CASSPLAGALGNTIYF.

V usage is TRBV9 and J usage is TRBJ2-5; no clear D gene. CDR1 is SGDLS and CDR2 is YYNGEE in the germline V gene. The CDR3 consists of 13 residues. V was shortened by 5 bases and J by 1 base, with 9 bases between the two germline ends. This CDR3 reads CASSTGPQETQYF. As DNA, the CDR3 is TGTGCCAGCAGTACCGGGCCCCAAGAGACCCAGTACTTC.

The chain is built from TRBV29-1 and TRBJ2-7; D gene ambiguous. The germline V gene has CDR1 SQVTM and CDR2 ANQGSEA. Trimming left V 1 base short and J 0 bases short, with 13 bases between. The CDR3 is 15 amino acids. Here the CDR3 reads CSVEVSTSASYEQYF. CDR3 nucleotides: TGCAGCGTTGAAGTCAGTACGTCGGCCTCCTACGAGCAGTACTTC.

The chain uses TRBV7-9 and TRBJ1-2; D is uncertain. Germline lookup yields CDR1 SEHNR and CDR2 FQNEAQ (reference sequence). The V end lost 5 bases, the J end lost 8 bases, and 12 bases lay between the germline ends. The CDR3 covers 12 residues. The CDR3 nucleotides are TGTGCCAGCAGCGTAAGTGTAGTAGGCTACACCTTC. As protein: CASSVSVVGYTF.

The chain links TRBV6-6 to TRBJ2-3, with 10 positions matching TRBD1. Germline CDR1 and CDR2: MNHNY and SVGAGI (reference sequence). J was trimmed by 5 bases and V by 4 bases; bases with no gene match: 6. CDR3 length equals 15 residues. CDR3 nucleotides: TGTGCCAGCAGTTTCATAGGACAGGGGGGAGATACGCAGTATTTT. Residues: CASSFIGQGGDTQYF.

Here the CDR3 reads CASSVWTGSNEQFF. DNA for the CDR3: TGTGCCAGCAGTGTTTGGACAGGAAGCAATGAGCAGTTCTTC. V is TRBV6-4 and J is TRBJ2-1; 7 nucleotides align to TRBD1. The CDR3 has 14 amino acids. Germline V lookup: CDR1 MRHNA, CDR2 SNTAGT. With V trimmed by 4 bases and J by 6 bases, 6 bases remained unmatched.

The chain carries TRBV19 and TRBJ1-5; D gene unclear. The CDR3 extends over 15 amino acids. CDR1 and CDR2 from the germline V gene are LNHDA and SQIVND (reference sequence). The V end lost 3 bases, the J end lost 0 bases, and 9 bases lay between the germline ends. CDR3 region: CASSIARISNQPQHF. The CDR3 nucleotides are TGTGCCAGTAGTATCGCCCGAATTAGCAATCAGCCCCAGCATTTT.

There are a few counts of this clone. The genes are TRBV5-1 and TRBJ2-3; 7 bases fit TRBD2. V trimming: 6 bases; J trimming: 0 bases; junction bases outside the gene matches: 7. Germline V gene sequence: CDR1 SGHRS, CDR2 YFSETQ. This CDR3 has 15 amino acids. CDR3 region: CASNPSGVSTDTQYF. The CDR3 DNA reads TGCGCCAGCAACCCGAGCGGGGTTAGCACAGATACGCAGTATTTT.

CDR3 coding DNA: TGTGCCAGTAGTATTCGGGCAGGGGGCCCCTACGAGCAGTACTTC. Encoded protein: CASSIRAGGPYEQYF. This sequence joins TRBV19 and TRBJ2-7; 8 bases align to TRBD1. This CDR3 is built from 15 residues. V lost 3 bases to trimming and J lost 2 bases; unmatched junction nucleotides: 6. CDR1 is LNHDA, CDR2 SQIVND, per germline (reference sequence). Drawing the rest from reference TRBV19 and TRBJ2-7, the complete variable domain is DGGITQSPKYLFRKEGQNVTLSCEQNLNHDAMYWYRQDPGQGLRLIYYSQIVNDFQKGDIAEGYSVSREKKESFPLTVTSAQKNPTAFYLCASSIRAGGPYEQYFGPGTRLTVT.

The rearrangement links TRBV6-5 to TRBJ1-1, with a tentative D call TRBD1 (5 bases). V was clipped by 6 bases and J by 2 bases, with 13 bases between them. The CDR3 runs 14 residues. In germline, CDR1 is MNHEY, CDR2 SVGAGI. CDR3 coding DNA: TGTGCCAGCAGAATAGGGACGGCTAACACTGAAGCTTTCTTT. Its protein is CASRIGTANTEAFF.

The chain recombines TRBV10-1 with TRBJ2-1; the match to TRBD1 covers 10 bases. Germline values: CDR1 WNHNN, CDR2 SYGVQD (reference sequence). This CDR3 spans 16 amino acids. Trimming took 2 bases from V and 1 from J; bases not matched to a gene: 2. The CDR3 bases are TGCGCCAGCAGTGAGGCGGACAGGGGGTCCTACAATGAGCAGTTCTTC. This gives the protein CASSEADRGSYNEQFF.

This chain connects TRBV5-6 to TRBJ2-3; the D gene is possibly TRBD2 (6 bases). The V end lost 4 bases, the J end lost 2 bases, and 17 bases lay between the germline ends. Germline V CDR1 and CDR2: SGHDT, YYEEEE. This CDR3 has 16 residues. The CDR3 protein is CASSPEGITFTDTQYF. As DNA, the CDR3 is TGTGCCAGCAGCCCGGAGGGAATTACATTCACAGATACGCAGTATTTT.

The chain couples TRBV4-3 to TRBJ1-6; a weak D match, TRBD1 (6 bases). CDR1 and CDR2 (germline): LGHNA, YSLEER. V gave up 1 base and J gave up 14 bases, with 24 bases separating them. This CDR3 comprises 17 residues. The CDR3 nucleotides are TGCGCCAGCAGCCAAGCCTATTCCCCCAGGGGAGGGTTGACCCTCCACTTT. This translates into CASSQAYSPRGGLTLHF.

The V gene is TRBV7-9, the J gene TRBJ2-2; D is unresolved. V lost 5 bases, J lost 5 bases, and 3 bases lay in between. Germline CDR1 SEHNR, CDR2 FQNEAQ (reference sequence). The CDR3 has 11 amino acids. CDR3: CASSSTGELFF. CDR3 nucleotide sequence: TGTGCCAGCAGCAGTACCGGGGAGCTGTTTTTT.

V is TRBV7-9 and J is TRBJ1-2, with D perhaps TRBD1 (5 bases). The CDR3 is made up of 13 amino acids. CDR1 and CDR2 from the germline V gene are SEHNR and FQNEAQ (reference sequence). The germline V and J ends were trimmed by 2 bases and 7 bases, with 11 bases remaining between them. In DNA form, the CDR3 reads TGTGCCAGCAGCTTACAAGGGGAGAGTGGCTACACCTTC. The encoded protein is CASSLQGESGYTF. The variable domain in full, with the rest retrieved from reference TRBV7-9 and TRBJ1-2, is DTGVSQNPRHKITKRGQNVTFRCDPISEHNRLYWYRQTLGQGPEFLTYFQNEAQLEKSRLLSDRFSAERPKGSFSTLEIQRTEQGDSAMYLCASSLQGESGYTFGSGTRLTVV.

The chain carries TRBV28 and TRBJ2-5; no clear D. Trimming cost V 4 bases and J 9 bases, with 18 bases left between them. The CDR3 is 14 amino acids. Looked up from germline, CDR1 is MDHEN and CDR2 is SYDVKM. CDR3 bases: TGTGCCAGCAGTTCCCCCCCCGCCCCGTGGGCCCAGTACTTC. Translation: CASSSPPAPWAQYF.

The chain has TRBV7-9 and TRBJ1-3; no firm D call. This CDR3 has 11 amino acids. Germline CDR1 reads SEHNR; CDR2 reads FQNEAQ (reference sequence). With 1 base removed from V and 11 bases from J, the gap between germline ends came to 6 bases. The CDR3, as DNA: TGTGCCAGCAGCTTAGAAGGTCCCATATATTTT. Amino acid sequence: CASSLEGPIYF.

The chain has TRBV29-1 and TRBJ2-5; D remains unclear. Germline V gene data show CDR1 as SQVTM and CDR2 as ANQGSEA. The V and J ends lost 4 bases and 0 bases respectively, with 6 bases between them. The CDR3 runs 12 residues. For the CDR3, the DNA is TGCAGCGTTGTGGCAAACCAAGAGACCCAGTACTTC. This sequence encodes CSVVANQETQYF.

This chain connects TRBV7-2 to TRBJ1-2, with a tentative D call TRBD1 (5 bases). V was clipped by 5 bases and J by 4 bases, with 17 bases between them. Germline CDR1 is SGHTA and CDR2 is FQGNSA. There are 15 residues in the CDR3. The chain's CDR3 is CASSAGQGTLYGYTF. DNA for the CDR3: TGTGCCAGCAGCGCCGGCCAGGGCACCCTCTATGGCTACACCTTC.

The J gene is TRBJ1-6, the V gene TRBV19; D is perhaps TRBD1 (6 bases). Per the germline V gene, CDR1 is LNHDA and CDR2 is SQIVND (reference sequence). CDR3 length: 12 amino acids. V lost 10 bases to trimming and J lost 6 bases, with 10 bases between them. This CDR3 reads CATGQVNSPLHF. Written as DNA, the CDR3 is TGTGCCACGGGACAAGTTAATTCACCCCTCCACTTT.